This T cell receptor beta chain was sequenced during a study of blood T cell repertoires in COVID-19. About the study: Nucleic acid was either cDNA or gDNA, and it came from T cells, B-cell-depleted T cells, or PBMCs.

Trimming stripped 1 base from V and 10 bases from J, with 11 bases between. The germline CDR1 and CDR2 sequences are KGHSH and LQKENI. The CDR3 is made up of 13 amino acids. Per the original methods: It was from reference gene primer amplification that nucleated cell counts were estimated. This table comes from immunoSEQ multiplex PCR, and its TCRdb copy is limited to in-frame clones, with some not included. V, J and clone size are those of that table, while D and trimming were read from the DNA. The data contain roughly 220,000 clones, roughly four fifths of them singletons. This clone appeared many times.

The clonotype originates from a woman in her thirties or forties with acute COVID-19. The sequenced sample was PBMCs or T cells enriched from blood (not recorded which). The chain recombines TRBV18 with TRBJ2-1; a possible D gene is TRBD1 (6 bases). This chain's CDR3 is CASSPLGAREQFF. The CDR3 nucleotides read TGTGCCAGCTCACCACTGGGGGCTCGGGAGCAGTTCTTC.